This T cell receptor beta chain stems from a study of early T cells in non-severe SARS-CoV-2 infection. The wider study: Sequenced bulk RNA came from whole blood that was unsorted, and chains were unpaired.

TCRdb called the 5' RACE reads again in MiXCR, with one record for every CDR3 protein. The data show 42,000 or so distinct CDR3 sequences, with about 5.9% seen just once and around 8% held by the top ten. On this clonotype itself: The junction departs from germline at one end; a sequencing error may be responsible.

This material consisted of whole blood, taken at baseline. The clonotype was recovered from an adult who was a healthcare worker with PCR-confirmed SARS-CoV-2 infection or an uninfected control (not recorded which).

Here the CDR3 DNA reads TGTGCCAGCAGAGCCCAGATGAACACTGAAGTTTTCTTT. This translates into CASRAQMNTEVFF. The V call is TRBV7-3, the J call TRBJ1-1; the D is unclear. Per germline, CDR1 SGHTA and CDR2 FQGTGA. The CDR3 length is 13 residues.